This T cell receptor beta chain was recorded in a study of T cells in localized non-small cell lung cancer. General observations from the study: Adjacent lung was found to contain a median approximately 60 of the top 100 tumor clones.

This table comes from immunoSEQ multiplex PCR, and its TCRdb copy is limited to in-frame clones, with some not included. The sample yields 20,000 to 25,000 clones, 87% seen once. Turning to this clone: Antigen: not known.

The CDR3 runs 12 residues. Trimming stripped 10 bases from V and 4 bases from J, with 13 bases between. From germline, CDR1 is LNHDA and CDR2 SQIVND (reference sequence). The clonotype comes from a man aged 40 to 69 with stage II squamous cell lung carcinoma. The V call is TRBV19, the J call TRBJ1-1; tentative D call: TRBD1 (5 bases). The starting material was PBMCs, obtained before any cancer treatment. CDR3 residues: CATLAGGTEAFF. The DNA for the CDR3 is TGTGCCACCCTCGCTGGGGGCACTGAAGCTTTCTTT.